This T cell receptor (beta chain) was sequenced for a study of beta chain features in type 1 diabetes. The V and J ends lost 6 bases and 0 bases, in that order; junction bases with no gene match: 7. This CDR3 has 15 residues. Germline loops: CDR1 GTSNPN, CDR2 SVGIG (reference sequence). What was sequenced were expressed TCRB transcripts, since all of the isolated RNA had been reverse transcribed. An average roughly 3.3 million reads came from naive, central memory and regulatory T cell samples. Using immunoSEQ multiplex PCR, the repertoire was profiled, and TCRdb retains in-frame clones only, with some absent. The sample carries around 290,000 clones, around 7.8% recorded once. The purity of all sorted populations exceeded 95%.

The clonotype originates from a woman in her late teens or twenties in good health. The V and J genes are TRBV30 and TRBJ2-3, with TRBD2 matching 9 bases. Source material: central memory CD4+ T cells from blood. The CDR3 sequence is CACSRLAASTDTQYF. As DNA, the CDR3 is TGTGCCTGCAGCAGACTAGCGGCTAGCACAGATACGCAGTATTTT.